This T cell receptor beta chain is from a study of cytomegalovirus exposure and HLA in healthy donors. The PCR contained 60 Vbeta and 13 Jbeta primers. TCRdb's copy holds only in-frame clones and misses some; the assay was immunoSEQ multiplex PCR. The sample has some 150,000 clones, around four fifths seen once. Trimming removed 6 bases from V and 0 bases from J, with 11 bases in between. The CDR3 is made up of 14 amino acids. Looked up from germline, CDR1 is SQVTM and CDR2 is ANQGSEA. What was sequenced was PBMCs. The chain recombines TRBV29-1 with TRBJ2-2, with D perhaps matching TRBD2 (7 bases). The TCR comes from a female donor in good health and CMV-seronegative. CDR3 in amino acids: CSVGGGPNTGELFF. CDR3 nucleotides: TGCAGCGTAGGGGGGGGGCCGAACACCGGGGAGCTGTTTTTT.